Presented here are 14 T cell receptor beta chains from one specimen sequenced in a study of T cells in women clearing cervical HPV infection. Here immunoSEQ multiplex PCR was the method, and the copy in TCRdb shows in-frame clones only, minus some. The table lists approximately 32,000 clones, with less than 9% in the top ten. Sample: blood buffy coat. The receptors stem from a woman aged 18-70 years with a cervical HPV16 infection that either progressed to CIN3+ or cleared (not recorded which).

With respect to this clone: The sequenced fragment ends 3 residues before the CDR3 boundary, so the rest is inferred from the germline J gene. The gene calls are TRBV20-1 and TRBJ1-5, with 7 bases aligning to TRBD1. Germline V gives CDR1 DFQATT, CDR2 SNEGSKA (reference sequence). The CDR3 sequence is 13 residues long. Unmatched junction bases numbered 9, after V lost 7 bases and J lost 6 bases. CDR3 bases read: TGCAGTGTATTGAGACAGGGAGGTCAGCCC. This codes for CSVLRQGGQP. The full CDR3 protein is CSVLRQGGQPQHF.

Concerning this clone itself: With the read ending 3 residues before the CDR3 end, the germline J gene is used to fill in that end. The rearrangement uses TRBV6-1 and TRBJ2-2; D remains ambiguous. The CDR3 has 16 residues. In germline, CDR1 is MNHNS, CDR2 SASEGT. The ends were cut back, 4 bases at V and 5 bases at J, with 17 bases in the middle. CDR3 sequence: CASSGGIPGRTGELFF. The sequenced part of the CDR3 DNA is TGTGCCAGCAGTGGCGGTATCCCGGGTCGGACCGGGGAG.

Remarks on this clone: The read finishes 3 residues shy of the CDR3 end, and the germline J gene is used to complete it. The V call is TRBV5-6, the J call TRBJ1-6, with no clear D. In germline, CDR1 is SGHDT, CDR2 YYEEEE. Trimming shortened V by 4 bases and J by 10 bases, and 12 bases separated the two germline ends. CDR3 size: 13 residues. The part of the CDR3 DNA that was read is TGTGCCAGCAGCGCCACATCGAACTCACCC. Residues: CASSATSNSP. The whole CDR3 region reads CASSATSNSPLHF. Looking up the rest from reference TRBV5-6 and TRBJ1-6 gives the full variable domain: DAGVTQSPTHLIKTRGQQVTLRCSPKSGHDTVSWYQQALGQGPQFIFQYYEEEERQRGNFPDRFSGHQFPNYSSELNVNALLLGDSALYLCASSATSNSPLHFGNGTRLTVT.

On this clone: The read terminates 3 residues before the CDR3 end, so the remaining end is supplied by the germline J gene. V usage is TRBV20-1 and J usage is TRBJ1-5, with a weak D call TRBD1 (6 bases). CDR1 and CDR2 from the germline V gene are DFQATT and SNEGSKA (reference sequence). V lost 2 bases, J lost 7 bases, and 18 bases lay in between. This CDR3 is built from 15 residues. CDR3 DNA (partial): TGCAGTGCTAGATCGGGGGGCAGGGGCGGGCAGCCC. This codes for CSARSGGRGGQP. The whole CDR3 region reads CSARSGGRGGQPQHF.

Comment on this clone: The read halts 3 residues ahead of the CDR3 end, with the missing end drawn from the germline J gene. The genes are TRBV29-1 and TRBJ2-1, with a weak D call TRBD2 (6 bases). Germline-derived CDR1 and CDR2 are SQVTM and ANQGSEA. Trimming removed 7 bases from V and 2 bases from J, with 12 bases in between. The CDR3 consists of 13 residues. The CDR3 is CSAGGFAYNEQFF. The covered CDR3 bases are TGCAGCGCCGGAGGGTTTGCCTACAATGAG.

As for this clone: From the germline J gene comes the end of the CDR3, since the read stops 3 residues before it. This sequence joins TRBV4-2 and TRBJ1-2, with D perhaps matching TRBD1 (6 bases). The V gene's germline CDR1 is LGHNA and CDR2 YNFKEQ. The CDR3 contains 15 residues. The V and J ends lost 0 bases and 7 bases respectively, with 15 bases between them. The part of the CDR3 DNA that was read is TGTGCCAGCAGCCAAGATCTTGACAGGAGGGGTGGC. This encodes CASSQDLDRRGG. In full, the CDR3 is CASSQDLDRRGGYTF.

Regarding this clone: The CDR3 goes on 3 residues after the read ends, and that part is filled in from the germline J gene. The J gene is TRBJ1-2, the V gene TRBV7-2, with TRBD1 as a possible D gene (5 bases). The CDR3 is 13 residues long. Germline V gives CDR1 SGHTA, CDR2 FQGNSA. The part of the CDR3 DNA that was read is TGTGCCAGCAGCTTAGACGGGGGAGGCATC. This sequence encodes CASSLDGGGI. The whole CDR3 protein reads CASSLDGGGIYTF.

Of note for this clone: Sequencing ends 3 residues short of the CDR3 end; the germline J gene provides the rest. The gene calls are TRBV20-1 and TRBJ2-1, with 13 bases matching TRBD2. CDR3 length equals 16 residues. Per the germline V gene, CDR1 is DFQATT and CDR2 is SNEGSKA (reference sequence). V dropped 5 bases and J dropped 9; count of bases not matched to a gene: 13. The CDR3 bases that were read are TGCAGTGCTTCTCCCCCAACTAGCGGGGGGGCCCTTGAG. Its protein product is CSASPPTSGGALE. The entire CDR3 protein reads CSASPPTSGGALEQFF.

With respect to this clone: The read gets to within 3 residues of the CDR3 end, and the germline J gene fills in the rest. The chain couples TRBV6-2 or TRBV6-3 to TRBJ2-2; 7 positions agree with TRBD1. This CDR3 has 17 amino acids. Trimming removed 5 bases from V and 5 bases from J; junction bases left unmatched: 14. CDR1 is MNHEY and CDR2 is SVGEGT in the germline V gene. The CDR3 loop reads CASSLVTGQDLTGELFF. The sequenced CDR3 bases are TGTGCCAGCAGTCTTGTGACAGGGCAGGACCTAACCGGGGAG.

Regarding this clone: The read ends 3 residues shy of where the CDR3 ends; the end is completed using the germline J gene. This rearrangement joins TRBV11-2 to TRBJ1-1; D not certain. V lost 1 base, J lost 2 bases, and 8 bases lay in between. From germline, CDR1 is SGHAT and CDR2 FQNNGV. This CDR3 comprises 14 residues. CDR3 in amino acids: CASSLGRGNTEAFF. The CDR3 bases that were read are TGTGCCAGCAGCTTAGGACGGGGTAACACTGAA.

In the case of this clone: The read terminates 3 residues before the CDR3 end, so the remaining end is supplied by the germline J gene. The chain uses TRBV7-3 and TRBJ2-3; 7 bases are shared with TRBD2. This CDR3 is built from 15 residues. Germline V gene lookup returns CDR1 SGHTA and CDR2 FQGTGA. The sequenced part of the CDR3 DNA is TGTGCCAGCAGCTTAACAGCGGGGCAGCAAGAGACG. Translating it yields CASSLTAGQQET. The entire CDR3 reads CASSLTAGQQETQYF. The complete variable domain, with remaining parts taken from reference TRBV7-3 and TRBJ2-3, reads GAGVSQTPSNKVTEKGKYVELRCDPISGHTALYWYRQSLGQGPEFLIYFQGTGAADDSGLPNDRFFAVRPEGSVSTLKIQRTERGDSAVYLCASSLTAGQQETQYFGPGTRLTVL.

Remarks on this clone: The read terminates 3 residues before the CDR3 end, so the remaining end is supplied by the germline J gene. V is TRBV4-2 and J is TRBJ2-7; D gene ambiguous. Germline V gene sequence: CDR1 LGHNA, CDR2 YNFKEQ. V lost 2 bases to trimming and J lost 2 bases, with 4 bases between them. CDR3 length: 12 residues. CDR3 bases read: TGTGCCAGCAGCCAAATCACCTACGAG. It yields the protein CASSQITYE. The whole CDR3 reads CASSQITYEQYF.

A word on this clone: The read finishes 3 residues shy of the CDR3 end, and the germline J gene is used to complete it. The chain carries TRBV20-1 and TRBJ1-4, with D unclear. V was clipped by 5 bases and J by 7 bases, with 14 bases between them. The CDR3 is 13 residues long. The V gene's germline CDR1 is DFQATT and CDR2 SNEGSKA (reference sequence). Partial CDR3 DNA: TGCAGTGCTCCCGTGCAGAGCGCTGAAAAA. Encoded protein: CSAPVQSAEK. The whole CDR3 region reads CSAPVQSAEKLFF.

Worth noting for this clone: The CDR3 end lies 3 residues beyond the end of the read and is filled in from the germline J gene. The chain employs TRBV5-4 and TRBJ2-7, with D perhaps matching TRBD1 (7 bases). The germline V and J ends were trimmed by 5 bases and 3 bases, with 18 bases remaining between them. The CDR3 loop spans 15 amino acids. Germline V gene sequence: CDR1 SGHNT, CDR2 YYREEE (reference sequence). The chain's CDR3 is CASSLDQGGGYEQYF. CDR3 bases read: TGTGCCAGCAGTCTGGACCAGGGGGGTGGCTACGAG.